Presented here are 2 T cell receptor beta chains from one specimen sequenced in a study of T-cell memory formation after mild COVID-19. TCRdb redid the calling of the 5' RACE reads with MiXCR, one entry per CDR3 protein. The sample shows 250,000 to 300,000 distinct CDR3 sequences, about 16% of them seen only once. What was sequenced was PBMCs or a T cell subset sorted from them (not recorded which). These receptors all come from a young man who had mild COVID-19 (a few samples of this study predate the infection). Cell type and time point are not known.

The CDR3 loop reads CASSSPERKETQYF. DNA of the CDR3: TGCGCCAGCAGCTCCCCAGAGAGGAAGGAGACCCAGTACTTC. The V gene is TRBV4-1, the J gene TRBJ2-5; D call uncertain. The CDR3 loop spans 14 amino acids. Germline V gene data show CDR1 as MGHRA and CDR2 as YSYEKL. The ends were cut back, 5 bases at V and 5 bases at J, with 15 bases in the middle.

This clonotype has more than one count but fewer than ten. The V and J genes are TRBV12-3 or TRBV12-4 and TRBJ1-2; TRBD1 matches at 7 bases. CDR3 length: 15 amino acids. Trimming at V came to 4 bases and at J to 8 bases, leaving 13 bases not matched to a gene. For the CDR3, the DNA is TGTGCCAGCAGTTCCCCCATGGACAGGAGGCTGGGCTACACCTTC. Translated: CASSSPMDRRLGYTF.